The 11 T cell receptor beta chains below were found in one sample sequenced in a study of control samples from healthy donors and cancer patients. Using immunoSEQ multiplex PCR, the repertoire was profiled, and TCRdb retains in-frame clones only, with some absent. This table has some 94,000 clones, 85% to 90% appearing once. What was sequenced was blood. These receptors were collected from a woman aged 50 to 60 in good health.

The rearrangement joins TRBV5-1 to TRBJ2-2, with D perhaps matching TRBD1 or TRBD2 (6 bases each). This CDR3 contains 16 residues. CDR1 SGHRS and CDR2 YFSETQ come from the germline V gene. Trimming pared 4 bases from V and 5 bases from J, leaving 18 bases between. In DNA, the CDR3 is TGCGCCAGCAGCATACACGGGGGCGCGGGGACCGGGGAGCTGTTTTTT. This encodes CASSIHGGAGTGELFF.

V is TRBV27 and J is TRBJ2-6; D perhaps matches TRBD1 (5 bases). V lost 4 bases, J lost 0 bases, and 10 bases lay in between. The germline gives CDR1 MNHEY, CDR2 SMNVEV (reference sequence). The CDR3 covers 16 residues. The CDR3 DNA sequence: TGTGCCAGCAGTTCAGCAGGGAACTCTGGGGCCAACGTCCTGACTTTC. This encodes CASSSAGNSGANVLTF.

The chain joins TRBV9 to TRBJ2-1, with 8 bases fitting TRBD2. Germline V gene sequence: CDR1 SGDLS, CDR2 YYNGEE. The CDR3 contains 15 residues. Trimming removed 0 bases from V and 5 bases from J; junction bases left unmatched: 4. The DNA for the CDR3 is TGTGCCAGCAGCGTAGAGAGCGGGGGAGACAATGAGCAGTTCTTC. Translating it yields CASSVESGGDNEQFF.

This rearrangement joins TRBV2 to TRBJ2-7; D possibly corresponds to TRBD1 (5 bases). Germline V gene sequence: CDR1 SNHLY, CDR2 FYNNEI. The CDR3 is 10 residues long. The V end was cut by 8 bases, the J end by 4 bases, with 6 bases between. DNA of the CDR3: TGTGCCAGCTCAGGGTACGAGCAGTACTTC. This gives the protein CASSGYEQYF. Filled out from reference TRBV2 and TRBJ2-7, the complete variable domain reads EPEVTQTPSHQVTQMGQEVILRCVPISNHLYFYWYRQILGQKVEFLVSFYNNEISEKSEIFDDQFSVERPDGSNFTLKIRSTKLEDSAMYFCASSGYEQYFGPGTRLTVT.

The chain links TRBV4-1 to TRBJ2-5; 12 nucleotides align to TRBD2. Germline CDR1 MGHRA, CDR2 YSYEKL. The CDR3 is 15 residues long. The V gene end was trimmed by 4 bases and the J gene end by 4 bases; junction bases not matched to a gene: 4. The CDR3 nucleotides are TGCGCCAGCAGCCGCGCTAGCGGGGGGGTAGAGACCCAGTACTTC. Translation gives CASSRASGGVETQYF.

The chain carries TRBV7-3 and TRBJ2-7, with D maybe TRBD2 (5 bases). The germline gives CDR1 SGHTA, CDR2 FQGTGA. V lost 5 bases, J lost 4 bases, and 12 bases lay in between. This CDR3 contains 13 residues. CDR3 in amino acids: CASSPGGGYEQYF. CDR3 sequence (DNA): TGTGCCAGCAGCCCCGGCGGCGGGTACGAGCAGTACTTC.

The chain links TRBV19 to TRBJ2-1, with 8 bases identical to TRBD2. The CDR3 is 18 amino acids. Germline lookup yields CDR1 LNHDA and CDR2 SQIVND (reference sequence). V trimming: 0 bases; J trimming: 5 bases; junction bases outside the gene matches: 12. CDR3 DNA: TGTGCCAGTAGTATAGAGTGGTGGGGACTAGTTGTCGACAATGAGCAGTTCTTC. This translates into CASSIEWWGLVVDNEQFF.

The rearrangement uses TRBV28 and TRBJ1-3; possible D gene TRBD1, 5 bases. Trimming removed 5 bases from V and 3 bases from J, with 14 bases in between. The CDR3 loop spans 15 amino acids. CDR1 MDHEN and CDR2 SYDVKM come from the germline V gene. The CDR3 region has the DNA TGTGCCAGCAGTCGCGGGGGAGAGGGTGGAAACACCATATATTTT. Its protein product is CASSRGGEGGNTIYF.

The V call is TRBV4-2, the J call TRBJ2-7, with no clear D. In germline, CDR1 is LGHNA, CDR2 YNFKEQ. With 0 bases removed from V and 4 bases from J, the gap between germline ends came to 4 bases. This CDR3 is 12 amino acids long. The CDR3 loop is CASSQDSYEQYF. As DNA, the CDR3 is TGTGCCAGCAGCCAAGATTCTTACGAGCAGTACTTC.

The chain recombines TRBV9 with TRBJ2-2; D remains unclear. The CDR3 loop spans 15 amino acids. The germline CDR1 and CDR2 sequences are SGDLS and YYNGEE. With 2 bases removed from V and 1 base from J, the gap between germline ends came to 9 bases. DNA of the CDR3: TGTGCCAGCAGCGTTGGTTCAGGGAACACCGGGGAGCTGTTTTTT. It codes for CASSVGSGNTGELFF.

In this sample, this clone is medium-sized. The rearrangement joins TRBV6-2 or TRBV6-3 to TRBJ1-1, with TRBD1 as a possible D gene (6 bases). Germline V lookup: CDR1 MNHEY, CDR2 SVGEGT. CDR3 length: 17 residues. Trimming took 6 bases from V and 0 from J, leaving 20 bases between them. In nucleotides, the CDR3 is TGTGCCAGCAGCCAAAGGCCACAGGGATCAGTGAACACTGAAGCTTTCTTT. It encodes CASSQRPQGSVNTEAFF.